These 8 T cell receptor beta chains were sequenced from one sample in a study of OX40 agonist ivuxolimab in advanced cancers. The data were produced by immunoSEQ multiplex PCR, yet TCRdb's version contains in-frame clones alone and is incomplete. The sample holds fewer than 70,000 clones, 89% seen once. Specimen: CD4+ or CD8+ T cells sorted from blood, collected in a trial of the OX40 agonist ivuxolimab. The receptors stem from an adult with an advanced solid tumor such as melanoma, head and neck, liver or kidney cancer.

The chain links TRBV7-9 to TRBJ1-6; the D is unclear. Trimming took 2 bases from V and 8 from J, leaving 7 bases between them. The CDR3 contains 13 residues. Germline V gene data show CDR1 as SEHNR and CDR2 as FQNEAQ (reference sequence). CDR3 sequence (DNA): TGTGCCAGCAGCTTAAGAAGTGATTCACCCCTCCACTTT. Translation: CASSLRSDSPLHF.

The CDR3 bases are TGTGCCAGCCAGCCTGAGGGGAGCGCGAACACTGAAGCTTTCTTT. Protein product: CASQPEGSANTEAFF. The rearrangement links TRBV6-4 to TRBJ1-1; possibly TRBD1 for D (5 bases). Trimming pared 8 bases from V and 1 base from J, leaving 17 bases between. Looked up from germline, CDR1 is MRHNA and CDR2 is SNTAGT. The CDR3 runs 15 residues.

The V gene is TRBV6-1, the J gene TRBJ2-3, with 10 bases aligning to TRBD1. Trimming at V came to 8 bases and at J to 5 bases, leaving 10 bases not matched to a gene. Germline V lookup: CDR1 MNHNS, CDR2 SASEGT. The CDR3 spans 15 residues. The CDR3 region is CASGKGDRGQDTQYF. In DNA, the CDR3 is TGTGCCAGCGGAAAGGGGGACAGGGGTCAAGATACGCAGTATTTT.

This clone occurred once. V and J are TRBV6-5 and TRBJ1-5; D perhaps matches TRBD1 (6 bases). Germline loops: CDR1 MNHEY, CDR2 SVGAGI. The CDR3 runs 15 residues. The V end was cut by 2 bases, the J end by 3 bases, with 11 bases between. The CDR3 DNA reads TGTGCCAGCAGTTACACAGGGACGGACAATCAGCCCCAGCATTTT. The encoded protein is CASSYTGTDNQPQHF.

The rearrangement links TRBV6-5 to TRBJ2-7; 7 bases map to TRBD1. CDR1 and CDR2 from the germline V gene are MNHEY and SVGAGI. V gave up 6 bases and J gave up 3 bases; unmatched junction bases: 11. The CDR3 totals 15 residues. CDR3 sequence (DNA): TGTGCCAGCAGGATACAGGGGACCCGGAACTACGAGCAGTACTTC. The encoded protein is CASRIQGTRNYEQYF.

This clone is a singleton in its sample. The chain uses TRBV6-4 and TRBJ1-5; D is unclear. Germline lookup yields CDR1 MRHNA and CDR2 SNTAGT. V was trimmed by 0 bases and J by 2 bases, leaving 14 bases between them. CDR3 length: 17 residues. The CDR3 region is CASSDSNGRVGNQPQHF. The DNA of the CDR3 is TGTGCCAGCAGTGACTCGAACGGACGGGTGGGCAATCAGCCCCAGCATTTT.

A single count supports this clone. V gene TRBV11-2 combines with J gene TRBJ2-7, with 9 bases identical to TRBD1. The CDR3 is 15 amino acids. The germline V gene encodes CDR1 SGHAT and CDR2 FQNNGV. The V and J ends lost 4 bases and 1 base, in that order; junction bases with no gene match: 5. This CDR3 reads CASSSSGTGSYEQYF. The CDR3 nucleotides read TGTGCCAGCAGCTCATCCGGGACAGGGTCCTACGAGCAGTACTTC.

The rearrangement links TRBV11-2 to TRBJ1-1; 10 nucleotides agree with TRBD1. Trimming took 4 bases from V and 4 from J; bases not matched to a gene: 12. The length of the CDR3 is 17 residues. In germline, CDR1 is SGHAT, CDR2 FQNNGV. The CDR3 nucleotides read TGTGCCAGCAGCTCCTCTGGACAGGGGGGGGTCAGCACTGAAGCTTTCTTT. Protein product: CASSSSGQGGVSTEAFF.